This T cell receptor beta chain was retrieved from a study of T cells in Graves' hyperthyroidism and ophthalmopathy. This CDR3 spans 14 amino acids. V lost 3 bases and J 3 bases, leaving 10 bases between the germline ends. Looked up from germline, CDR1 is MGHDK and CDR2 is SYGVNS. This clonotype was counted ten times or more. Amplified TCR beta CDR3 regions came from RNA transcripts. During a first-round RT-PCR of the TCR CDR3, the HTBI primer set was used. A single record per CDR3 protein comes from TCRdb applying MiXCR to the multiplex PCR reads. This sample has 450,000 to 700,000 distinct CDR3 sequences, with about 43% found just once.

The gene calls are TRBV25-1 and TRBJ2-3, with D unresolved. Input material: peripheral blood or thyroid tissue (not recorded which). The clonotype comes from a woman in her late teens or twenties with Graves' hyperthyroidism. CDR3 sequence (DNA): TGTGCCAGCAGTGACTTCGGACCGACAGATACGCAGTATTTT. It specifies CASSDFGPTDTQYF.